The rows below give T cell receptor beta chains drawn from one sample of a study of regulatory T cells in long-lasting Graves disease. TCRdb re-analysed the multiplex PCR reads in MiXCR, keeping a single row per CDR3 protein. There are a few hundred thousand distinct CDR3 sequences in the sample; less than 30% occur only once, and 28% lies in the top ten. The starting material was peripheral blood mononuclear cells (PBMCs), obtained when the disease was refractory, from a patient treated with antithyroid drugs. The receptor set was obtained from a woman aged 40 to 50 with Graves disease. CDR3s include the opening cysteine and the closing phenylalanine or tryptophan. Each record gives: J gene, D gene, clone size, V gene, CDR3 protein, CDR3 DNA. D genes are given only for firm matches. Only some rows state a clone size, as once, few, many or a class for expanded clones.

>TRBJ2-2|.|many|TRBV27
CASSREGELFF
TGTGCCAGCAGTAGGGAGGGGGAGCTGTTTTTT
>TRBJ2-1|TRBD2|.|TRBV28
CASSLLADLSNEQFF
TGTGCCAGCAGTTTACTAGCGGACTTATCCAATGAGCAGTTCTTC
>TRBJ1-1|TRBD1|.|TRBV4-1
CASSQVVLGQLNTEAFF
TGCGCCAGCAGCCAAGTCGTGTTGGGACAGCTGAACACTGAAGCTTTCTTT
>TRBJ2-2|.|many|TRBV28
CASSPRNTGELFF
TGTGCCAGCAGCCCGAGAAACACCGGGGAGCTGTTTTTT
>TRBJ2-7|.|many|TRBV27
CASSFRQGGYEQYF
TGTGCCAGCAGTTTTAGGCAGGGAGGCTACGAGCAGTACTTC
>TRBJ1-4|TRBD1|.|TRBV18
CASSPQQMIRRDSNEKLFF
TGTGCCAGCTCACCACAACAGATGATCCGTCGGGACAGTAATGAAAAACTGTTTTTT
>TRBJ2-5|.|many|TRBV2
CASSEGRSGKKTQYF
TGTGCCAGCAGTGAAGGCCGATCCGGGAAAAAGACCCAGTACTTC
>TRBJ2-2|.|many|TRBV2
CASSGTSANTGELFF
TGTGCCAGCAGTGGGACAAGCGCGAACACCGGGGAGCTGTTTTTT
>TRBJ2-5|.|many|TRBV12-3/TRBV12-4
CASSLRGGQETQYF
TGTGCCAGCAGTTTGAGGGGGGGGCAAGAGACCCAGTACTTC
>TRBJ2-2|.|few|TRBV6-1
CASSRHGGATGELFF
TGTGCCAGCAGTCGACATGGGGGTGCTACCGGGGAGCTGTTTTTT
>TRBJ2-7|TRBD1|.|TRBV19
CASSPRHFETGGEQYF
TGTGCCAGTAGTCCCAGGCATTTCGAGACAGGGGGCGAGCAGTACTTC
>TRBJ2-5|TRBD2|many|TRBV28
CASSLQGQAGVGKTQYF
TGTGCCAGCAGTTTGCAGGGTCAAGCGGGAGTAGGGAAGACCCAGTACTTC
>TRBJ1-6|TRBD1|few|TRBV5-6
CASSPDRKNSPLHF
TGTGCCAGCAGCCCGGACAGGAAGAATTCACCCCTCCACTTT
>TRBJ1-1|.|.|TRBV5-1
CASSLIQTNTEAFF
TGCGCCAGCAGCTTGATACAGACGAACACTGAAGCTTTCTTT
>TRBJ2-5|TRBD1|many|TRBV28
CASSEAGTGARTQYF
TGTGCCAGCAGCGAGGCCGGGACAGGGGCCCGGACCCAGTACTTC
>TRBJ2-5|TRBD1|many|TRBV11-2
CASRKPGQGQETQYF
TGTGCCAGCAGAAAACCGGGACAGGGCCAAGAGACCCAGTACTTC
>TRBJ2-5|.|many|TRBV5-1
CASSLVFQETQYF
TGCGCCAGCAGCTTGGTGTTCCAAGAGACCCAGTACTTC